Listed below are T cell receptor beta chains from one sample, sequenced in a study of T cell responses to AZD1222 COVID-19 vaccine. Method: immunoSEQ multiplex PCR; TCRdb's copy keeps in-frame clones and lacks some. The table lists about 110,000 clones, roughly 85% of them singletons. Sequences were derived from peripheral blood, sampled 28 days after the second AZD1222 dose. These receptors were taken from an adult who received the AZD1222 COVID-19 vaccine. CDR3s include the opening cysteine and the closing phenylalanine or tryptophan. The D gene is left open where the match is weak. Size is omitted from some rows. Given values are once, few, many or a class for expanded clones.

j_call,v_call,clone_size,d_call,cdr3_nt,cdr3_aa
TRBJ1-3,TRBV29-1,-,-,TGCAGCGTGGCCCTCCCTGGAAACACCATATATTTT,CSVALPGNTIYF
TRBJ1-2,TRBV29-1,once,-,TGCAGCGTTGAAACCCAGGCGGGAGCCTATGGCTACACCTTC,CSVETQAGAYGYTF
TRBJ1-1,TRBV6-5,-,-,TGTGCCAGCACGGGGGGGGCCTTGAACACTGAAGCTTTCTTT,CASTGGALNTEAFF
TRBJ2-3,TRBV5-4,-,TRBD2,TGTGCCAGCAAACTAGCGGGAGGAGGCACAGATACGCAGTATTTT,CASKLAGGGTDTQYF
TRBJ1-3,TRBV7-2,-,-,TGTGCCAGCAGCTTAGGTTCAGGTTGGACCGGAAACACCATATATTTT,CASSLGSGWTGNTIYF
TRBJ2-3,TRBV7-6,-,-,TGTGCCAGCAGCTTAAAAGGAAGGGGCACAGATACGCAGTATTTT,CASSLKGRGTDTQYF
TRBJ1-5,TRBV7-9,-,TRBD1,TGTGCCAGCAGCTTAACAGGGGAGGATAGCAATCAGCCCCAGCATTTT,CASSLTGEDSNQPQHF
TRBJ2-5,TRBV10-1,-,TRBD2,TGCGCCAGCAGTGAACTAGCGGGAGACTCTCGGGCCCAGTACTTC,CASSELAGDSRAQYF
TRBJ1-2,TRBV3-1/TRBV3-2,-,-,TGTGCCAGCAGCCAAGATTCCCTCTATGGCTACACCTTC,CASSQDSLYGYTF
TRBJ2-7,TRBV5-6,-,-,TGTGCCAGCACCACCCAAGGGCCAAACTACGAGCAGTACTTC,CASTTQGPNYEQYF
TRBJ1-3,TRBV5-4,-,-,TGTGCCAGCAGCCAAACAAGCATTGGAAACACCATATATTTT,CASSQTSIGNTIYF